This T cell receptor (beta chain) was sequenced for a study of blood T cells in healthy people across ages (dated by TCRdb to about 2015). Some background on the complete study: In model experiments, template switching captured about one uniquely barcoded TCR beta cDNA molecule for every two T cells. The study measured age-related changes in TCR beta repertoire diversity using deep sequencing normalized with unique cDNA molecular identifiers. The donors were split into four age groups: young (average around 17 years), middle-aged (over 35), aged (roughly 65) and long-lived (approximately 80). To avoid experimental bias, donors of different ages were distributed randomly across sequencing lanes. Using the same blood draw, the study looked at two additional independent replicas of 1 million unique cDNA reads for two donors, one aged 18 to 30 and the other aged 80 or older. The study at large found these results: Bulk unsorted PBMC profiling prevented conclusive comparison of naive and antigen-experienced compartments. Estimates of total diversity from one million sequenced T cells were regarded as lower bounds and underestimates. Observed TCR beta diversity correlated strongly with the percentage of naive T cells measured by flow cytometry. As age increased, observed TCR beta diversity per million T cells dropped in a roughly linear way, and a significant reduction was already evident by age 40. Because donor CMV infection status was unknown, age-related changes in expanded clonotypes were potentially confounded. The long-lived group showed more naive CD4+ T cells, fewer expanded clones and increased TCR diversity than the aged group, suggesting age selection.

Library preparation employed 5' RACE. The listed sequencing device is Illumina HiSeq 2500. A second PCR of roughly 6 to 11 cycles was run with a J-beta primer mix and a sample-barcoded 5' primer. A template-switch 5' adaptor carrying 12 random nucleotides introduced a unique molecular identifier onto each TCR beta cDNA molecule. Each sample yielded at least 3 million CDR3-containing paired-end reads. All of the RNA was converted into first-strand cDNA using the Mint cDNA synthesis kit, with a TRBC-specific oligonucleotide serving as the primer. After uracil-DNA glycosylase treatment, a first 18-cycle PCR used universal primers M1SS and BC2_uni_R on all cDNA. The source study handled its data this way. Each sample was normalized by randomly selecting 1 million high-quality reads, each carrying a distinct molecular identifier. Instead of being binned into consensus sequences, reads with shared molecular identifiers were discarded. MiTCR, with a Q25 quality threshold and the strictest error-elimination algorithm, was used for CDR3 identification, clonotype clustering and error correction. A nonparametric unseen species model using Euler transformation provided a lower-bound estimate of total TCR beta diversity. In TCRdb, the public reads were trimmed at Q25 with fastp and aligned with MiXCR, with productive beta chains retained. CDR3 protein duplicates are merged, each entry listing the most common genes and DNA. These V and J calls originate from TCRdb's pipeline instead of the authors' own analysis. The sample records 980,000 or so distinct CDR3 sequences, under 50% of which are singletons. The ten largest account for roughly 13% of the sample.

About this clonotype: Its specific antigen is unknown. Compared with germline, one end of the junction differs, possibly owing to a read error.

Systemically healthy Caucasian individuals from Russia, some 36 in total and aged about 6 to 90 years, were included as donors. Around 10 milliliters of peripheral blood were drawn from each donor into EDTA-treated Vacutainer tubes. Ficoll-Paque density-gradient centrifugation was used to isolate PBMCs, with at least 6.5 million per sample. Total RNA, at least 5 micrograms per sample, was extracted from PBMCs with Trizol reagent. The percentages of naive CD45RAhigh/CD27high T cells were determined by flow cytometry on a PBMC aliquot from every donor. The receptor was isolated from a man aged 30 to 45 in good health. Sequenced material: blood.

The CDR3: CASSQGTSGYQETHYF. The bases are TGCGCCAGCAGCCAAGGGACTAGCGGCTACCAAGAAACCCACTACTTC. Recombination joined TRBV4-3 with TRBJ2-5, and 10 junctional nucleotides match TRBD2. CDR1 LGHNA and CDR2 YSLEER are derived from the germline V gene. The CDR3 starts with the cysteine, ends with the phenylalanine, and has 16 residues. Only the CDR3 portion is preserved as DNA: 48 bases, with reading frame beginning at the first base.